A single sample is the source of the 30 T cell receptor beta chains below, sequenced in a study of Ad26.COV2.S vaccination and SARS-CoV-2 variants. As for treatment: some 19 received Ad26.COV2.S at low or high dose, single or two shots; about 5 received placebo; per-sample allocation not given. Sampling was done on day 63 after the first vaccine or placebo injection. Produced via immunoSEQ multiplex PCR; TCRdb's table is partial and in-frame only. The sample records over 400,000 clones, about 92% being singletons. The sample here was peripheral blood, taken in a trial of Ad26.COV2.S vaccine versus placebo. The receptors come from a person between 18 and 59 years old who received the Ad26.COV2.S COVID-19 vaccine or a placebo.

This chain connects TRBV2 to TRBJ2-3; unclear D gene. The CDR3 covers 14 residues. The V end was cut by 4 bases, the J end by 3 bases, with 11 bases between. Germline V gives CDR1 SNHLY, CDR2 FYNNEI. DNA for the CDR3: TGTGCCAGCAGTGCCCAAAGGGAAACAGATACGCAGTATTTT. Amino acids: CASSAQRETDTQYF.

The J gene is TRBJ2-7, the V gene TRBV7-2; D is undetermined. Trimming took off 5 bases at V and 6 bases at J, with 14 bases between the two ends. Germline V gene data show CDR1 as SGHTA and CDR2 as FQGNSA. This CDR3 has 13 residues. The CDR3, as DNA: TGTGCCAGCAGCCATTCGGGTTCACTCGAGCAGTACTTC. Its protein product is CASSHSGSLEQYF. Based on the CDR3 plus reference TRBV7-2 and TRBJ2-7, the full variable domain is GAGVSQSPSNKVTEKGKDVELRCDPISGHTALYWYRQSLGQGLEFLIYFQGNSAPDKSGLPSDRFSAERTGGSVSTLTIQRTQQEDSAVYLCASSHSGSLEQYFGPGTRLTVT.

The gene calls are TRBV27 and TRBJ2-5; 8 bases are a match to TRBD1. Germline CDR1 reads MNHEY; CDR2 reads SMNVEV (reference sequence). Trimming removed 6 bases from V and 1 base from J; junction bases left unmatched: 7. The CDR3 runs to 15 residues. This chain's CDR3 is CASSGDRRTQETQYF. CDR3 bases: TGTGCCAGCAGCGGGGACAGGAGAACCCAAGAGACCCAGTACTTC.

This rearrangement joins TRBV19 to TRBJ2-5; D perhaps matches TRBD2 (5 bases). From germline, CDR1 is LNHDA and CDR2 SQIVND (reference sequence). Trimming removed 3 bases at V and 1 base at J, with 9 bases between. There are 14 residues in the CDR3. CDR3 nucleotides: TGTGCCAGTAGTATCTCCGGGGTCCAAGAGACCCAGTACTTC. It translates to CASSISGVQETQYF.

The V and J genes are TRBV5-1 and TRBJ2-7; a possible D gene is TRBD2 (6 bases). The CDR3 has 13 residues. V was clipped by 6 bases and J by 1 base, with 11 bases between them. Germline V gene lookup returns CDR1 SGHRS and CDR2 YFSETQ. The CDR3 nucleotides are TGCGCCAGCACGGAGGGAGTATCCTACGAGCAGTACTTC. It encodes CASTEGVSYEQYF.

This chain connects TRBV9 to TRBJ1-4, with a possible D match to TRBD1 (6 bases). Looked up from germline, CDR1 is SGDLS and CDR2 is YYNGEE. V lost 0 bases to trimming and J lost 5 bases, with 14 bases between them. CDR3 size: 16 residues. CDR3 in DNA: TGTGCCAGCAGCGTAGCCCCGACAGGTTCGAATGAAAAACTGTTTTTT. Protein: CASSVAPTGSNEKLFF. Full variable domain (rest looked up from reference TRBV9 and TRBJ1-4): DSGVTQTPKHLITATGQRVTLRCSPRSGDLSVYWYQQSLDQGLQFLIQYYNGEERAKGNILERFSAQQFPDLHSELNLSSLELGDSALYFCASSVAPTGSNEKLFFGSGTQLSVL.

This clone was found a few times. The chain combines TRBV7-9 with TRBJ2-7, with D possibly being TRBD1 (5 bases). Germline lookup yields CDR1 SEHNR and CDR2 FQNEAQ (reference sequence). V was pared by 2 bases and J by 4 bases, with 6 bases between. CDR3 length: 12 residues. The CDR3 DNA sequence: TGTGCCAGCAGCTTACAGGGTTACGAGCAGTACTTC. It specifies CASSLQGYEQYF.

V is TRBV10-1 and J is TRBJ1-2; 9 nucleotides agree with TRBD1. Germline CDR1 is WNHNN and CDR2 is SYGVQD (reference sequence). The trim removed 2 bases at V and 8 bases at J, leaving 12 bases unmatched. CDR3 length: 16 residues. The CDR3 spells CASSEGRGTGIYGYTF. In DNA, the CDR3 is TGCGCCAGCAGTGAGGGTCGGGGGACAGGGATTTACGGCTACACCTTC.

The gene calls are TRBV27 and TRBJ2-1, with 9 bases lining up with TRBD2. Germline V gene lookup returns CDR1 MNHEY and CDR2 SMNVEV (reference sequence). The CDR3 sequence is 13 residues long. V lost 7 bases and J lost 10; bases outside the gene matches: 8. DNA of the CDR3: TGTGCCAGCAACCGAGCGGGAGGAGGCGAGCAGTTCTTC. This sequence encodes CASNRAGGGEQFF.

The CDR3 DNA is TGTGCCAGCAGCCGGGATCCCGTGGACTCCTACAATGAGCAGTTCTTC. Its translation: CASSRDPVDSYNEQFF. This chain connects TRBV2 to TRBJ2-1, with D possibly being TRBD2 (5 bases). The germline CDR1 and CDR2 sequences are SNHLY and FYNNEI. The V end was cut by 6 bases, the J end by 0 bases, with 15 bases between. This CDR3 comprises 16 residues.

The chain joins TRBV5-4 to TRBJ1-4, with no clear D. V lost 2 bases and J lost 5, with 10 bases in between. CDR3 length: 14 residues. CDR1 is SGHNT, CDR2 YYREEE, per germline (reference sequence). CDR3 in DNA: TGTGCCAGCAGCTTCGCCGGGCCGAATGAAAAACTGTTTTTT. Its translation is CASSFAGPNEKLFF.

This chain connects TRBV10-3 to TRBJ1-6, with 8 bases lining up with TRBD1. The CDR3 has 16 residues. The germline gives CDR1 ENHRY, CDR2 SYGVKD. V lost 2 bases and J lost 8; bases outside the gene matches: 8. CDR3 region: CAISETGGGPYSPLHF. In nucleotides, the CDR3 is TGTGCCATCAGTGAGACAGGGGGAGGCCCATATTCACCCCTCCACTTT.

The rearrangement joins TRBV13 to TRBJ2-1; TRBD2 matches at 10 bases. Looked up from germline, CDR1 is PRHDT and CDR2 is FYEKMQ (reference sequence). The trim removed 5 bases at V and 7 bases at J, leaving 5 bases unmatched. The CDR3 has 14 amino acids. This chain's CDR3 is CASSASGSSNEQFF. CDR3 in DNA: TGTGCCAGCAGCGCTAGCGGGAGTTCAAATGAGCAGTTCTTC. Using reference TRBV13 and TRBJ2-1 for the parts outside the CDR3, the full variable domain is AAGVIQSPRHLIKEKRETATLKCYPIPRHDTVYWYQQGPGQDPQFLISFYEKMQSDKGSIPDRFSAQQFSDYHSELNMSSLELGDSALYFCASSASGSSNEQFFGPGTRLTVL.

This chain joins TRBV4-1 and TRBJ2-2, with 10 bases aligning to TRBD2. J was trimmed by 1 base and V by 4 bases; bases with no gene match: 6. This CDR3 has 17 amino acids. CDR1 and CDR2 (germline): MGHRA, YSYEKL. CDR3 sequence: CASSPLGTSVNTGELFF. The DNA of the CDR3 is TGCGCCAGCAGCCCTTTAGGGACTAGCGTGAACACCGGGGAGCTGTTTTTT.

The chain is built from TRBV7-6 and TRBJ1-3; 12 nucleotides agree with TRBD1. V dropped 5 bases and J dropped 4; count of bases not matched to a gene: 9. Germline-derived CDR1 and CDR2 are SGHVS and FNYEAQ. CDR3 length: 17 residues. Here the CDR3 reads CASSLNPGQGAGNTIYF. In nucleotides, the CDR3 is TGTGCCAGCAGCCTAAACCCGGGACAGGGGGCCGGAAACACCATATATTTT.

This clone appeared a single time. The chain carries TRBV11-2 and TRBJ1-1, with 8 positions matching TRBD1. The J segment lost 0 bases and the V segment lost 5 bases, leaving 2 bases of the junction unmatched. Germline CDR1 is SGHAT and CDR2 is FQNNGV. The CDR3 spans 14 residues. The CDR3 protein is CASSLRGLNTEAFF. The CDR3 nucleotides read TGTGCCAGCAGCCTCAGGGGGCTGAACACTGAAGCTTTCTTT.

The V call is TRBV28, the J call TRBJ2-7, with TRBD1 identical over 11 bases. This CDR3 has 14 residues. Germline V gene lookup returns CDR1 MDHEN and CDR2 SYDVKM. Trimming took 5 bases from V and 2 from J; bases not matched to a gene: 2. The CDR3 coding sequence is TGTGCCAGCAGTACGGGACAGGGGGCCTACGAGCAGTACTTC. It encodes CASSTGQGAYEQYF.

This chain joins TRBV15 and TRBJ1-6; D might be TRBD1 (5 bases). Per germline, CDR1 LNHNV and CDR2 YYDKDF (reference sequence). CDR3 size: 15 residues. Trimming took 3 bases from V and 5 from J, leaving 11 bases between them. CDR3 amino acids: CATSRTVRDNSPLHF. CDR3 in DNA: TGTGCCACCAGCAGGACAGTGAGGGATAATTCACCCCTCCACTTT.

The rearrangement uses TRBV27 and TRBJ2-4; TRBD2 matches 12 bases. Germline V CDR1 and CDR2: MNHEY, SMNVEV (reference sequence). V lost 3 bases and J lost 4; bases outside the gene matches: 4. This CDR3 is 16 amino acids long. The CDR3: CASSFSGLAGKNIQYF. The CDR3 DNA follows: TGTGCCAGCAGTTTCTCTGGACTAGCGGGGAAAAACATTCAGTACTTC.

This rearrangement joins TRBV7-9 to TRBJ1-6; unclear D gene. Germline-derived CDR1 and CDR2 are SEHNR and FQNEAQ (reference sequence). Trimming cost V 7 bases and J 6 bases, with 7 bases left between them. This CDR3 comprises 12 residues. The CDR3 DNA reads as TGTGCCAGCAAACTGGGTAATTCACCCCTCCACTTT. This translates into CASKLGNSPLHF.

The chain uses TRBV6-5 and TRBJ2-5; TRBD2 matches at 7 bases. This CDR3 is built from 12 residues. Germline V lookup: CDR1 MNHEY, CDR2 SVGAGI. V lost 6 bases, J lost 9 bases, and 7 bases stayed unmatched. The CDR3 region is CASRRDYGAQYF. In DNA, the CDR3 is TGTGCCAGCAGGCGGGACTACGGGGCCCAGTACTTC.

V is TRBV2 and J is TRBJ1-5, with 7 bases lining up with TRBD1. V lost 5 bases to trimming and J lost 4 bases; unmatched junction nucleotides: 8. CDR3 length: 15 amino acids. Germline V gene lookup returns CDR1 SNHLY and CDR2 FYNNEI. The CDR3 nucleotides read TGTGCCAGCAGTCCCGAGGGGGCGCGAAATCAGCCCCAGCATTTT. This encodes CASSPEGARNQPQHF.

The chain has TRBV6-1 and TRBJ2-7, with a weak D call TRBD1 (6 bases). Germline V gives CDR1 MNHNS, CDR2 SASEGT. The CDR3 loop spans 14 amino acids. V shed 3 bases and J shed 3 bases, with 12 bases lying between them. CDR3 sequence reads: CASSDRDTGYEQYF. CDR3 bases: TGTGCCAGCAGTGACCGGGACACAGGCTACGAGCAGTACTTC.

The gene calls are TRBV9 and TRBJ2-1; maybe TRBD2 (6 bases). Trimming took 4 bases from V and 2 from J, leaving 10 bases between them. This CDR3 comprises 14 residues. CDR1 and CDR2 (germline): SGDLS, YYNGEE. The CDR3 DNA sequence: TGTGCCAGCAGCCCCCCTAGCGCCTACAATGAGCAGTTCTTC. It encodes CASSPPSAYNEQFF.

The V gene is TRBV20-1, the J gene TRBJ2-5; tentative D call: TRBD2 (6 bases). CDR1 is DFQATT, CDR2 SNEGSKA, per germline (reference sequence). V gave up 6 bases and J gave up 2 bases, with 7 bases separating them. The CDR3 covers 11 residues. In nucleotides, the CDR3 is TGCAGTGCGGGGGGTCAAGAGACCCAGTACTTC. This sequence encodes CSAGGQETQYF.

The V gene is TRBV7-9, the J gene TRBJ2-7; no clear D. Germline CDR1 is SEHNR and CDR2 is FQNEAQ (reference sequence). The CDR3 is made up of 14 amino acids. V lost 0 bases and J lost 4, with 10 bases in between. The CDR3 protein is CASSLAGIAYEQYF. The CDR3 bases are TGTGCCAGCAGCTTAGCAGGGATTGCATACGAGCAGTACTTC.

CDR3 protein: CAWTSGNGYTF. The CDR3 DNA reads as TGTGCCTGGACATCAGGGAATGGCTACACCTTC. The chain joins TRBV30 to TRBJ1-2, with a possible D match to TRBD1 (5 bases). The CDR3 loop spans 11 amino acids. CDR1 is GTSNPN, CDR2 SVGIG, per germline (reference sequence). V was pared by 4 bases and J by 6 bases, with 9 bases between.

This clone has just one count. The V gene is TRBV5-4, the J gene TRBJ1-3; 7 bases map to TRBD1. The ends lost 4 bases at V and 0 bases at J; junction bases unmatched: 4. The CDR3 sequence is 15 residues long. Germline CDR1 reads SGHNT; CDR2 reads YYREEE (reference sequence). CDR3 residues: CASSADRFSGNTIYF. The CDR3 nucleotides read TGTGCCAGCAGCGCGGACAGGTTCTCTGGAAACACCATATATTTT.

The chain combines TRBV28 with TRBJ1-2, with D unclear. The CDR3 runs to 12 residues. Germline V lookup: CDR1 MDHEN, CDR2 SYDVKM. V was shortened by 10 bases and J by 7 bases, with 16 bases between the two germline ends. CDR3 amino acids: CATSPAGGGYTF. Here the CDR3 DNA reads TGTGCCACTTCGCCCGCAGGCGGTGGCTACACCTTC.

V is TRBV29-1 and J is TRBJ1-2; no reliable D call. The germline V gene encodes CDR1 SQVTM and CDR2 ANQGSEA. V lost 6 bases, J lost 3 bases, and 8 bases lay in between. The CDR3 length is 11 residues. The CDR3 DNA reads TGCAGCGTAACTGGATACTATGGCTACACCTTC. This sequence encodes CSVTGYYGYTF. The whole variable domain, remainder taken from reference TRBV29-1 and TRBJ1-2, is SAVISQKPSRDICQRGTSLTIQCQVDSQVTMMFWYRQQPGQSLTLIATANQGSEATYESGFVIDKFPISRPNLTFSTLTVSNMSPEDSSIYLCSVTGYYGYTFGSGTRLTVV.